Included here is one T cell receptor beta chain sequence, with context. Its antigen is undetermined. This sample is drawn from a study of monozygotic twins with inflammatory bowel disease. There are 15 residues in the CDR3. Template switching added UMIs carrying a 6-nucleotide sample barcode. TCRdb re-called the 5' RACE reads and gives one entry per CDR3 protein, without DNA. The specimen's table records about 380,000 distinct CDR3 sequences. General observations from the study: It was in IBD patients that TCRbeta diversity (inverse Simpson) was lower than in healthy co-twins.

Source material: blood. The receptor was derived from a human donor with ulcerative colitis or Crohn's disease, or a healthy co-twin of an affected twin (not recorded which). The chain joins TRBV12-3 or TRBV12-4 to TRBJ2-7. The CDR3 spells CASSLDWTLSYEQYF.